This T cell receptor (beta chain) was documented in a study of T cells in Graves' hyperthyroidism and ophthalmopathy (dated by TCRdb to about 2019). About the study as a whole: Peripheral blood was collected at initial diagnosis, before any treatment. TCR V-J signatures able to tell the groups apart were searched for in a discovery cohort of 100 patients, of whom over 40 had Graves' ophthalmopathy and 55 to 60 had stable Graves' hyperthyroidism. An independent validation cohort of around 19 hyperthyroidism patients and 17 patients who later progressed to ophthalmopathy tested prospective prediction of ophthalmopathy. The 100 discovery patients were randomly split 7:3 into training and test sets. In six Graves' hyperthyroidism patients, the study also compared T-cell repertoires from thyroid tissue with T-cell repertoires from blood. Once sampling was done, hyperthyroidism patients were given methimazole at a starting dose of 30 mg daily, whereas ophthalmopathy patients were given high-dose intravenous methylprednisolone. According to the paper, TCR Vbeta CDR3 sequencing was carried out on roughly 130 peripheral blood samples, which came from fewer than 50 ophthalmopathy, about 75 hyperthyroidism and roughly 17 progressor patients. Results the study describes overall, beyond this receptor: Sample size was not statistically predetermined, and investigators were not blinded to group allocation. Ophthalmopathy was separated from stable hyperthyroidism by a 13 V-J signature model, with 87.88% sensitivity and approximately 81% specificity obtained in cross-validation and 80%/75% obtained in testing. Most expanded thyroid clonotypes (frequency above 0.001) were also detected in blood, suggesting blood repertoires may reflect thyroid immune responses. In validation, the model predicted progression to ophthalmopathy a median of roughly 6.2 months before onset, with around 70% sensitivity and almost 75% specificity.

There are 15 amino acids in the CDR3, from cysteine to phenylalanine inclusive. The sequence is cut down to CDR3 DNA, 45 bases in frame from base 1. For this chain, trimming is 7 bases at the V end and 0 bases at the J end, and the number of junction bases without a gene match is 8. From the germline V gene, CDR1 is MNHEY and CDR2 is SVGAGI. Ophthalmopathy patients had moderately to severely active disease, with a Clinical Activity Score of 3 or more, a NOSPECS grade of 4 or more, and a disease duration of less than 3 months. Exclusion was applied to patients with uncontrolled infections, other autoimmune diseases, pregnancy or lactation. Clinical symptoms, serum thyroxine and TRAb, thyroid ultrasound, and orbital computed tomography formed the basis for the diagnoses. PBMCs were separated from 8 to 10 ml of fresh peripheral blood using Ficoll-Paque density gradient centrifugation. Trizol reagent was used to extract total RNA, and RNA quality was then checked on an Agilent 2100 Bioanalyzer.

Amplification of TCR beta CDR3 regions was carried out from RNA transcripts. The first round of RT-PCR for the TCR CDR3 was performed with the HTBI primer set and the Qiagen OneStep RT-PCR kit. Libraries were constructed in a second round of multiplex PCR, after which size selection and purification were carried out. Sequencing of the libraries was done on an Illumina HiSeq2000 using paired-end 100 bp reads. The authors' analysis ran thus. SOAPnuke was used to process the raw data, throwing out any read that contained adapters or uncalled bases, had a mean Phred below 15, or lacked an exact constant-primer or identifier match. High-quality paired reads were merged using COPE v1.2.5, and each unique nucleotide sequence was defined as a clonotype. Clonotypes were aligned to IMGT TRBV, TRBD and TRBJ reference segments using MiTCR v1.1. The analysis included only V-J combinations with a frequency above 0.0001, which together covered 98% to 99.2% of the repertoires. A TCS score was defined as the ratio between F50 (clonal expansion) and ExV (chaos), using BLOSUM62-based TCRdist between CDR3 peptides within each V-J. Welch's t-statistics and random forest reduced approximately 520 V-J features to roughly 13, which were used in a naive Bayes classifier (R e1071). The public reads were quality trimmed at Q25 with fastp and then assembled into clones with MiXCR by TCRdb, keeping productive beta chains. Entries that share a CDR3 protein sequence are merged under the most common genes and DNA. The V and J calls and clone size come from TCRdb's table, not from the authors' own analysis. Across this sample there are 600,000 or so distinct CDR3 sequences, with about 15% seen only once. Clones ranked in the top ten supply approximately 13% of the sample.

This clonotype was seen only a few times. Its antigen has not been determined. One base away there is no much larger clone; base qualities are not given. This sequence uses TRBV6-5 and TRBJ2-7; 8 nucleotides in the junction match TRBD2. Material for sequencing was blood. The TCR was taken from a woman aged 45-65 years with Graves' ophthalmopathy. The CDR3 loop reads CASISTGTSSYEQYF. The DNA is as follows: TGTGCCAGCATTTCAACCGGGACTAGCTCCTACGAGCAGTACTTC.